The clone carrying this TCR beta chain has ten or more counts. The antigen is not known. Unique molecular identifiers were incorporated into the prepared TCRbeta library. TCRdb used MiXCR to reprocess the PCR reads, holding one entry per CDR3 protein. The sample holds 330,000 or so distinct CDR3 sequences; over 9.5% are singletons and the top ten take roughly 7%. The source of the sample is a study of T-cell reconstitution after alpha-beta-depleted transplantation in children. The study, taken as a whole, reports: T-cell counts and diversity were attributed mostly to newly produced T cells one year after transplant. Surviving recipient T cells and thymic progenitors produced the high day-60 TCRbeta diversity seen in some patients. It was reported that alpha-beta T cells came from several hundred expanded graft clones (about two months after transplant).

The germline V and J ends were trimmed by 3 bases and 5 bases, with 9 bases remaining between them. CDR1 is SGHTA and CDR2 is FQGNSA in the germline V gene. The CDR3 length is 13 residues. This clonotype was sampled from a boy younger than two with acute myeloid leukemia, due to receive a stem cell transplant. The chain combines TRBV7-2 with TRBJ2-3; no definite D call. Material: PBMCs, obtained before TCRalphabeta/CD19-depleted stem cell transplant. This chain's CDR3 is CASSFGVGDTQYF. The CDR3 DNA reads TGTGCCAGCAGCTTTGGCGTGGGAGATACGCAGTATTTT. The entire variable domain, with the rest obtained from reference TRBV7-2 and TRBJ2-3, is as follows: GAGVSQSPSNKVTEKGKDVELRCDPISGHTALYWYRQSLGQGLEFLIYFQGNSAPDKSGLPSDRFSAERTGGSVSTLTIQRTQQEDSAVYLCASSFGVGDTQYFGPGTRLTVL.